The text below deals with one T cell receptor (beta chain). Its matching antigen is unknown. This sample is part of a study of cytomegalovirus exposure and HLA in healthy donors. The V gene's germline CDR1 is SGDLS and CDR2 YYNGEE. Trimming cost V 0 bases and J 6 bases; bases outside gene matches: 8. The CDR3 length is 17 residues. Points from the study as a whole: In vitro checks showed that a few CMV-associated chains really do target CMV antigens. Rare sequences made up most TCRs, while some public TCRs were found in many donors.

Amplification used 60 Vbeta primers and 13 Jbeta primers. Sequencing was performed with immunoSEQ multiplex PCR; in TCRdb, only in-frame clones are kept and a portion is missing. The table records about 190,000 clones, 70% to 75% of them present only once. This receptor was taken from a young man in good health and CMV-seropositive. V gene TRBV9 combines with J gene TRBJ2-1, with 11 bases that match TRBD2. The sequencing sample was made of PBMCs. CDR3 amino acids: CASSVGPSLAGGNEQFF. Here the CDR3 DNA reads TGTGCCAGCAGCGTAGGTCCATCCCTAGCGGGGGGCAATGAGCAGTTCTTC.